Described below is a single T cell receptor beta chain sequence and its context. This sample is part of a study of blood T cell repertoires in COVID-19. Original processing methods: Estimation of nucleated cell counts was performed using reference gene primer amplification. Sequencing used immunoSEQ multiplex PCR; TCRdb keeps in-frame clones, though not all of them. V, J and clone size are taken as reported in that table, and D and trimming were inferred from the DNA itself. Seen here are around 200,000 clones, roughly 89% observed once, and the top ten hold approximately 4%. The receptor was derived from a man younger than 35 with active or convalescent COVID-19. The sequenced sample was peripheral blood.

Here the CDR3 DNA reads TGTGCCACCAGCACAAGGGGGGGGAACTATGGCTACACCTTC. Translated, it gives CATSTRGGNYGYTF. V gene TRBV15 combines with J gene TRBJ1-2; possibly TRBD1 for D (6 bases). The CDR3 is 14 residues long. V was shortened by 4 bases and J by 2 bases, with 11 bases between the two germline ends. Germline assignment: CDR1 LNHNV and CDR2 YYDKDF (reference sequence).